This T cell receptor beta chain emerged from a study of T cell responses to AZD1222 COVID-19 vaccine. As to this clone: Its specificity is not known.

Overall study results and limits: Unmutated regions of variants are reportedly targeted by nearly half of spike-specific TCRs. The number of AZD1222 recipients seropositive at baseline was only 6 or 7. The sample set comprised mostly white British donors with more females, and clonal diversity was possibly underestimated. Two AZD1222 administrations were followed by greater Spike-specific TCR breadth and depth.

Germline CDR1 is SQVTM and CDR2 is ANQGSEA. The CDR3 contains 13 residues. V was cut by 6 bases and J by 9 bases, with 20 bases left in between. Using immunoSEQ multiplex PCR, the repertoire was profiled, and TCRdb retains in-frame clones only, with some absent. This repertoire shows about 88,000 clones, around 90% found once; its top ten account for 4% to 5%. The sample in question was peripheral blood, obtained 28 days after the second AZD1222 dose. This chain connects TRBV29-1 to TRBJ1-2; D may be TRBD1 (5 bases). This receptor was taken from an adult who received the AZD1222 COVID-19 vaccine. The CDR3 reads CSVVQGPEGSYTF. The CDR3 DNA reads TGCAGCGTCGTTCAGGGCCCCGAGGGGAGCTACACCTTC.